The 19 T cell receptor beta chains in this list originate from one sample, sequenced in a study of cytomegalovirus exposure and HLA in healthy donors. Measured with immunoSEQ multiplex PCR; TCRdb has only the in-frame clones, and not every one. The table shows roughly 90,000 clones, with around 84% occurring only once. The sequenced material came from PBMCs. The source is a man between 18 and 35 years old in good health and CMV-seropositive.

On this clone: At one boundary the junction diverges from the germline segment, which might be a read error. The rearrangement links TRBV19 to TRBJ2-2; D call uncertain. The CDR3 is made up of 11 amino acids. Germline CDR1 and CDR2: LNHDA and SQIVND (reference sequence). In DNA form, the CDR3 reads TGTGCCAGTAGTAACATCGGGGAGCTGTTTTTT. It specifies CASSNIGELFF.

The V and J genes are TRBV25-1 and TRBJ1-2, with 7 bases lining up with TRBD1. Germline V gene sequence: CDR1 MGHDK, CDR2 SYGVNS. The CDR3 sequence is 11 residues long. V gave up 4 bases and J gave up 7 bases; unmatched junction bases: 0. CDR3 sequence reads: CASSGQGGYTF. CDR3 DNA: TGTGCCAGCAGTGGACAGGGTGGCTACACCTTC.

This chain connects TRBV4-1 to TRBJ2-7; TRBD1 aligns across 8 bases. The CDR3 loop spans 15 amino acids. V shed 5 bases and J 2 bases; nucleotides not matched to a gene: 8. Per germline, CDR1 MGHRA and CDR2 YSYEKL. CDR3 amino acids: CASSWLGTGTYEQYF. CDR3 nucleotides: TGCGCCAGCAGCTGGTTAGGGACAGGAACCTACGAGCAGTACTTC.

This sequence joins TRBV27 and TRBJ2-7, with 8 bases identical to TRBD1. CDR3 length equals 14 residues. The junction had 5 bases not matched to a gene; V was cut back by 6 bases and J by 1 base. Germline V gene data show CDR1 as MNHEY and CDR2 as SMNVEV (reference sequence). This CDR3 is CASRRQGNSYEQYF. CDR3 coding DNA: TGTGCCAGCAGGAGACAGGGGAATTCCTACGAGCAGTACTTC.

V usage is TRBV5-1 and J usage is TRBJ2-5; TRBD2 matches 16 bases. The V and J ends lost 3 bases and 5 bases, in that order; junction bases with no gene match: 4. Germline lookup yields CDR1 SGHRS and CDR2 YFSETQ. The CDR3 is made up of 16 amino acids. This CDR3 is CASSWGTSGRAETQYF. The CDR3, as DNA: TGCGCCAGCAGCTGGGGGACTAGCGGGAGGGCCGAGACCCAGTACTTC. Variable domain in full (rest from reference TRBV5-1 and TRBJ2-5): KAGVTQTPRYLIKTRGQQVTLSCSPISGHRSVSWYQQTPGQGLQFLFEYFSETQRNKGNFPGRFSGRQFSNSRSEMNVSTLELGDSALYLCASSWGTSGRAETQYFGPGTRLLVL.

This chain links TRBV5-1 with TRBJ2-1; 8 nucleotides agree with TRBD2. V shed 8 bases, J shed 0 bases, and the junction held 4 bases outside the gene matches. Germline V CDR1 and CDR2: SGHRS, YFSETQ. The CDR3 runs 14 residues. CDR3 amino acids: CASKRESSYNEQFF. The CDR3, as DNA: TGCGCCAGTAAGCGGGAGAGCTCCTACAATGAGCAGTTCTTC.

CDR3 sequence: CASSQRQGEEKLFF. The CDR3 coding sequence is TGTGCCAGCAGCCAGAGACAGGGAGAGGAAAAACTGTTTTTT. The rearrangement joins TRBV7-9 to TRBJ1-4; 7 positions agree with TRBD1. This CDR3 is 14 amino acids long. In germline, CDR1 is SEHNR, CDR2 FQNEAQ (reference sequence). V was clipped by 5 bases and J by 8 bases; unmatched bases: 8.

The V call is TRBV18, the J call TRBJ1-5; D gene ambiguous. The CDR3 sequence is 14 residues long. In germline, CDR1 is KGHSH, CDR2 LQKENI. V lost 5 bases and J lost 4, with 12 bases in between. Here the CDR3 reads CASSSVRVNQPQHF. The CDR3, as DNA: TGTGCCAGCTCATCTGTCCGGGTTAATCAGCCCCAGCATTTT. Looking up the rest from reference TRBV18 and TRBJ1-5 gives the full variable domain: NAGVMQNPRHLVRRRGQEARLRCSPMKGHSHVYWYRQLPEEGLKFMVYLQKENIIDESGMPKERFSAEFPKEGPSILRIQQVVRGDSAAYFCASSSVRVNQPQHFGDGTRLSIL.

This chain uses TRBV10-3 with TRBJ1-1; D is unresolved. The CDR3 extends over 15 amino acids. The V gene's germline CDR1 is ENHRY and CDR2 SYGVKD. V was pared by 3 bases and J by 1 base, with 12 bases between. Here the CDR3 DNA reads TGTGCCATCAGTGATCGAGAAAACCAGAACACTGAAGCTTTCTTT. Amino acid sequence: CAISDRENQNTEAFF.

This clone was observed a few times. The DNA for the CDR3 is TGTGCCTGGTCATCCGGGACTAGCGGCAATGCGAACACCGGGGAGCTGTTTTTT. It translates to CAWSSGTSGNANTGELFF. The V call is TRBV30, the J call TRBJ2-2; TRBD2 aligns across 11 bases. Germline values: CDR1 GTSNPN, CDR2 SVGIG (reference sequence). V was pared by 5 bases and J by 0 bases, with 11 bases of the junction left unmatched. The CDR3 totals 18 residues.

This chain links TRBV5-1 with TRBJ2-1, with D maybe TRBD1 (6 bases). The CDR3 runs 14 residues. Germline-derived CDR1 and CDR2 are SGHRS and YFSETQ. V was shortened by 3 bases and J by 0 bases, with 7 bases between the two germline ends. In DNA form, the CDR3 reads TGCGCCAGCAGCTCAGGGGACTCCTACAATGAGCAGTTCTTC. It encodes CASSSGDSYNEQFF.

The chain has TRBV6-5 and TRBJ2-3, with 8 bases lining up with TRBD2. Germline CDR1 reads MNHEY; CDR2 reads SVGAGI. The CDR3 runs to 15 residues. V lost 5 bases and J lost 3; bases outside the gene matches: 7. Here the CDR3 reads CASSASGSGTDTQYF. The CDR3 bases are TGTGCCAGCAGTGCCAGCGGGAGTGGGACAGATACGCAGTATTTT.

This CDR3 is CASSSSTGTLNQPQHF. In nucleotides, the CDR3 is TGTGCCAGCAGTTCCTCGACAGGAACCCTCAATCAGCCCCAGCATTTT. This sequence joins TRBV27 and TRBJ1-5; D is perhaps TRBD1 (6 bases). The germline V and J ends were trimmed by 4 bases and 3 bases, with 16 bases remaining between them. Germline V lookup: CDR1 MNHEY, CDR2 SMNVEV (reference sequence). There are 16 residues in the CDR3.

The chain carries TRBV11-2 and TRBJ2-5, with a weak D call TRBD1 (6 bases). The CDR3 runs 16 residues. Trimming took 1 base from V and 1 from J, leaving 13 bases between them. The germline CDR1 and CDR2 sequences are SGHAT and FQNNGV. CDR3 protein: CASSLGGSGVQETQYF. The CDR3 DNA reads as TGTGCCAGCAGCTTAGGCGGATCAGGGGTCCAAGAGACCCAGTACTTC. The complete variable domain, with remaining parts taken from reference TRBV11-2 and TRBJ2-5, reads EAGVAQSPRYKIIEKRQSVAFWCNPISGHATLYWYQQILGQGPKLLIQFQNNGVVDDSQLPKDRFSAERLKGVDSTLKIQPAKLEDSAVYLCASSLGGSGVQETQYFGPGTRLLVL.

The chain combines TRBV2 with TRBJ2-2; 7 nucleotides match TRBD1. The CDR3 runs to 14 residues. V lost 8 bases and J lost 2; bases outside the gene matches: 5. The germline gives CDR1 SNHLY, CDR2 FYNNEI. The CDR3 sequence is CASGRDRNTGELFF. DNA of the CDR3: TGTGCCAGCGGTAGGGACAGAAACACCGGGGAGCTGTTTTTT.

V gene TRBV6-1 combines with J gene TRBJ2-3; TRBD2 might be the D (5 bases). The CDR3 is 12 residues long. Germline-derived CDR1 and CDR2 are MNHNS and SASEGT. CDR3 protein: CGVAEGTDTQYF. The CDR3 DNA reads TGTGGGGTGGCGGAGGGCACAGATACGCAGTATTTT.

J is TRBJ2-1 and V is TRBV5-1; 13 bases line up with TRBD2. The CDR3 consists of 15 residues. V shed 6 bases and J 6 bases; nucleotides not matched to a gene: 6. CDR1 is SGHRS, CDR2 YFSETQ, per germline. Here the CDR3 reads CASTQGLAGINEQFF. The CDR3 bases are TGCGCCAGCACCCAGGGACTAGCGGGGATCAATGAGCAGTTCTTC.

This clone is a singleton in its sample. The genes are TRBV29-1 and TRBJ2-5, with D unresolved. This CDR3 region has 13 residues. Germline V lookup: CDR1 SQVTM, CDR2 ANQGSEA. The V end was cut by 1 base, the J end by 2 bases, with 8 bases between. The CDR3 here is CSVEAVYQETQYF. In DNA, the CDR3 is TGCAGCGTTGAAGCGGTTTATCAAGAGACCCAGTACTTC.

This chain connects TRBV6-1 to TRBJ1-1; a weak D match, TRBD1 (5 bases). CDR3 length: 13 residues. Germline V gene lookup returns CDR1 MNHNS and CDR2 SASEGT. The germline V and J ends were trimmed by 5 bases and 6 bases, with 13 bases remaining between them. CDR3 region: CASSMSQGPEAFF. CDR3 nucleotide sequence: TGTGCCAGCAGTATGTCTCAGGGTCCTGAAGCTTTCTTT.